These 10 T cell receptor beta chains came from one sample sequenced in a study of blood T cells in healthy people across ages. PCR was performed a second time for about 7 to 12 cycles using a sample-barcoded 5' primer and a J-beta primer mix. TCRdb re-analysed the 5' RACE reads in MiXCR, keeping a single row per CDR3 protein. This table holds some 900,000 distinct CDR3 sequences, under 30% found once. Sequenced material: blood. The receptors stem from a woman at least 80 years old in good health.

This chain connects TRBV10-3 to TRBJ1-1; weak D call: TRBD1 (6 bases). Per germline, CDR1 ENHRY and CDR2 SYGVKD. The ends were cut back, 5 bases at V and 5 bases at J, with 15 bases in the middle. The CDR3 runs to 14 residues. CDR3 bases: TGTGCCATCAGTTCAAGGGGGGGGAAGACTGAAGCTTTCTTT. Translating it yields CAISSRGGKTEAFF.

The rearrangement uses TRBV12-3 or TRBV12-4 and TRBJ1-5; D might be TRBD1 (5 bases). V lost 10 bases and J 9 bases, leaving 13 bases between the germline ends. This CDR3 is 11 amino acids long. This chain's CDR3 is CATSDGGPQHF. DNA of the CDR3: TGTGCCACCTCCGATGGGGGGCCCCAGCATTTT.

This CDR3 reads CASSPFWEVDTQYF. The DNA for the CDR3 is TGTGCCAGCAGCCCTTTCTGGGAGGTCGATACGCAGTATTTT. This chain connects TRBV7-2 to TRBJ2-3, with a possible D match to TRBD2 (6 bases). The ends were cut back, 5 bases at V and 6 bases at J, with 15 bases in the middle. This CDR3 region has 14 residues. Germline V lookup: CDR1 SGHTA, CDR2 FQGNSA.

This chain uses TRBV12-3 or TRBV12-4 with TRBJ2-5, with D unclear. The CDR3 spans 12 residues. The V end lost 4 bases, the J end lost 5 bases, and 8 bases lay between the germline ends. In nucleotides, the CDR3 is TGTGCCAGCAGTTCTATCTGGGAGACCCAGTACTTC. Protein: CASSSIWETQYF.

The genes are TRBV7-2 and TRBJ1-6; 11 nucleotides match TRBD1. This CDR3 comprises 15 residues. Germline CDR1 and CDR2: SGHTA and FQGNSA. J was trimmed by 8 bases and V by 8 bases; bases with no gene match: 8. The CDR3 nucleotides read TGTGCCAGCTCGATTAGGGGACAGGGGGATTCACCCCTCCACTTT. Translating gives CASSIRGQGDSPLHF.

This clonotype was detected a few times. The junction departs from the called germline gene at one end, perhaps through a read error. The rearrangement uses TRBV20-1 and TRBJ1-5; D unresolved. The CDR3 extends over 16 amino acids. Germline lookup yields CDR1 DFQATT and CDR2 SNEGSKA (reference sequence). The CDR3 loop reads CSARDSRQVSNKPQHF. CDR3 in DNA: TGCAGTGCTAGAGATTCGCGCCAGGTTAGCAATAAGCCCCAGCATTTT.

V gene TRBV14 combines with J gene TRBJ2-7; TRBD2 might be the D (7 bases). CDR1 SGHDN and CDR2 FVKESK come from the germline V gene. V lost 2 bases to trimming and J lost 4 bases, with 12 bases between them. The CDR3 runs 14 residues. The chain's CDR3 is CASSQPGGQYEQYF. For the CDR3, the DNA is TGTGCCAGCAGCCAACCCGGGGGGCAATACGAGCAGTACTTC.

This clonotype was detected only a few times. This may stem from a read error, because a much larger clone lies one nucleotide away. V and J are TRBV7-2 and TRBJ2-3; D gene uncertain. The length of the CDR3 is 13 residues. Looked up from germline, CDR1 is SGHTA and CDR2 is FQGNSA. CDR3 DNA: TGTGCCAGCACTTCCCAGTCCACAGATACGCGGTATTTT. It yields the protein CASTSQSTDTRYF.

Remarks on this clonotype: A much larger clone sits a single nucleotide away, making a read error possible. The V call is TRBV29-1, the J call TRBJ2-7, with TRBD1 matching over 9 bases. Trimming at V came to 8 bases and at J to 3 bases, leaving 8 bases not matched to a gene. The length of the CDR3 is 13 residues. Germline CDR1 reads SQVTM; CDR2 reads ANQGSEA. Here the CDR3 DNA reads TGCAGCTGGGCAAACAGGGGGCACTACGAGCAGTACTTC. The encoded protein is CSWANRGHYEQYF.

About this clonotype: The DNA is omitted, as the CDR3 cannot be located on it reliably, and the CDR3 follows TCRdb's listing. This CDR3 reads CASSFGPGSGELFF. The V and J genes are TRBV12-3 or TRBV12-4 and TRBJ2-2; TRBD1 reflects the table's D call only, with no check against the DNA. The CDR3 sequence runs 14 residues, both termini included.